This TCR beta chain was recorded in a study of blood T cells in healthy people across ages. Germline V lookup: CDR1 SGHTS, CDR2 YDEGEE. V lost 3 bases to trimming and J lost 1 base, with 16 bases between them. The CDR3 has 16 amino acids. Then a second PCR, running roughly 6 to 12 cycles, was carried out with a sample-barcoded 5' primer and a J-beta primer mix. Template switching added a 12-random-nucleotide identifier to every cDNA molecule. TCRdb re-derived calls from the 5' RACE reads in MiXCR, one entry per CDR3 protein. The table records over 1,500,000 distinct CDR3 sequences, about 49% of them present only once.

This TCR was recovered from a woman aged 40 to 50 in good health. The chain has TRBV5-8 and TRBJ2-5, with D possibly matching TRBD2 (6 bases). The sample consisted of blood. The CDR3 loop is CASSWGDGGAQETQYF. DNA of the CDR3: TGTGCCAGCAGCTGGGGTGACGGGGGAGCCCAAGAGACCCAGTACTTC. Full variable domain (rest looked up from reference TRBV5-8 and TRBJ2-5): EAGVTQSPTHLIKTRGQQATLRCSPISGHTSVYWYQQALGLGLQFLLWYDEGEERNRGNFPPRFSGRQFPNYSSELNVNALELEDSALYLCASSWGDGGAQETQYFGPGTRLLVL.